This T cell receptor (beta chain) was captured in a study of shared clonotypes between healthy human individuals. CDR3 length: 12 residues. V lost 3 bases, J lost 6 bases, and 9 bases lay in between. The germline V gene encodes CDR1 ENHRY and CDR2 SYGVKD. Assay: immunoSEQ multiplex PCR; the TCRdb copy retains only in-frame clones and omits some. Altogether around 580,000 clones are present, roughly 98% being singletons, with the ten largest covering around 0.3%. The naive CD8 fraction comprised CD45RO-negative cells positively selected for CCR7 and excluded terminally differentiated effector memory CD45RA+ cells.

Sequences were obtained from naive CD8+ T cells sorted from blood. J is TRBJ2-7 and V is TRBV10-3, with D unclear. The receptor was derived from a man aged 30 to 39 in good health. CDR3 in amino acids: CAISDSNPEQYF. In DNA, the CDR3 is TGTGCCATCAGTGACTCCAATCCCGAGCAGTACTTC.